What follows is one T cell receptor (beta chain) and its context. This sample is part of a study of neoadjuvant anti-PD-1 for oral cavity cancer. Study in general: Patients without progression received a fourth nivolumab dose around day 43, then surgical resection on days 50-56.

PBMC libraries mostly used roughly 500 ng of input genomic DNA, with six replicates per sample. Some clones are missing from TCRdb's copy, which holds only in-frame ones; the method was immunoSEQ multiplex PCR. The data show 55,000 to 80,000 clones, 80% to 90% seen once. The V end lost 3 bases, the J end lost 3 bases, and 3 bases lay between the germline ends. CDR1 and CDR2 (germline): SGHRS, YFSETQ. This CDR3 is 12 amino acids long. The time point: after neoadjuvant nivolumab, at surgical resection. V usage is TRBV5-1 and J usage is TRBJ2-2; D is ambiguous. This TCR was sampled from a person between 35 and 79 years old with oral cavity squamous cell carcinoma. The sample consisted of PBMCs, taken after nivolumab (anti-PD-1) treatment. CDR3 nucleotides: TGCGCCAGCAGCTATCACACCGGGGAGCTGTTTTTT. Translating gives CASSYHTGELFF.